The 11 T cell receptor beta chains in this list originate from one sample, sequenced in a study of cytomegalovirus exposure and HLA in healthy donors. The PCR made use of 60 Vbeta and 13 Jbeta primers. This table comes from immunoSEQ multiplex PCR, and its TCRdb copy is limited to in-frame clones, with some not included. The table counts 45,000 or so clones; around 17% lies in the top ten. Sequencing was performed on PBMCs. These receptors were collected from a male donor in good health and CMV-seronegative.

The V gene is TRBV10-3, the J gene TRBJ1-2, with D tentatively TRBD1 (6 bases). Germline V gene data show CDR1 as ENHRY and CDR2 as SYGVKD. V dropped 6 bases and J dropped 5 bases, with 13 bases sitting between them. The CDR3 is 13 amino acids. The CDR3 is CAISPEQGYGYTF. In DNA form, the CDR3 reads TGTGCCATCAGCCCTGAACAGGGATATGGCTACACCTTC.

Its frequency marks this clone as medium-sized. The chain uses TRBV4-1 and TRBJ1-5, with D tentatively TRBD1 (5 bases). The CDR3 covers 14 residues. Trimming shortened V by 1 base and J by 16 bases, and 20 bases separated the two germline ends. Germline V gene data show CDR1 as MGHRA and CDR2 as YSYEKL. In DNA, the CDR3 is TGCGCCAGCAGCCAAGGTGTTCAGGGCCCGACCCCCCATTTT. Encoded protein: CASSQGVQGPTPHF.

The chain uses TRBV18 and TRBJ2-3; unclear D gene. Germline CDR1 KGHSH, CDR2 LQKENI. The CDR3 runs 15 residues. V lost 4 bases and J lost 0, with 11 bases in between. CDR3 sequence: CASSRDLASTDTQYF. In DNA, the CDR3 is TGTGCCAGCTCACGCGACTTGGCTAGCACAGATACGCAGTATTTT.

This chain's CDR3 is CASSYSEGLKAFF. The DNA for the CDR3 is TGTGCCAGCAGTTACAGTGAGGGACTAAAGGCTTTCTTT. This chain links TRBV6-5 with TRBJ1-1; the D gene is possibly TRBD1 (5 bases). Trimming took 2 bases from V and 11 from J, leaving 15 bases between them. CDR1 and CDR2 (germline): MNHEY, SVGAGI. The CDR3 has 13 amino acids.

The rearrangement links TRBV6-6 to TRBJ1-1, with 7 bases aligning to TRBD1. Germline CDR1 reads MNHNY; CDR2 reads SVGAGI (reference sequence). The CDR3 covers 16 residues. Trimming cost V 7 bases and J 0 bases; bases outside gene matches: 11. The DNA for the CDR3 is TGTGCCAGCACCTTCGCAGGGGGGCACTTGAACACTGAAGCTTTCTTT. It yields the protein CASTFAGGHLNTEAFF.

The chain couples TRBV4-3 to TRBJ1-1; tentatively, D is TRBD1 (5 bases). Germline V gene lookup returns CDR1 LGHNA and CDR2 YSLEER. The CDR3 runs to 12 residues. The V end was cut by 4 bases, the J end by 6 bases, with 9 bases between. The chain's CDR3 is CASSRWGAEAFF. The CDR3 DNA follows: TGCGCCAGCAGCCGGTGGGGGGCTGAAGCTTTCTTT.

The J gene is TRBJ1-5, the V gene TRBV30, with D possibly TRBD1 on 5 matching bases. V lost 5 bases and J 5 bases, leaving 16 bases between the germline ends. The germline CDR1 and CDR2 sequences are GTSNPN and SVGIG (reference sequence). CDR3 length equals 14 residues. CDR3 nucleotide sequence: TGTGCCTGGTCTGGGGGAGGGCACCATCAGCCCCAGCATTTT. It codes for CAWSGGGHHQPQHF.

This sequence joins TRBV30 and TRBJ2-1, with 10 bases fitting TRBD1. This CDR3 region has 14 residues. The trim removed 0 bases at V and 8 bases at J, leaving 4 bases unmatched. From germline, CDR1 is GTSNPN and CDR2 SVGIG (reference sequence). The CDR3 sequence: CAWSVGQGGYEQFF. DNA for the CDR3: TGTGCCTGGAGTGTCGGACAGGGGGGCTATGAGCAGTTCTTC.

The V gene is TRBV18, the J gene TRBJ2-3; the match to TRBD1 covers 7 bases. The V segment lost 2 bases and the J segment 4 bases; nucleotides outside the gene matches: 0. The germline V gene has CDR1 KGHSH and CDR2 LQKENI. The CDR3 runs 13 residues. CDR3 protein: CASSPGTADTQYF. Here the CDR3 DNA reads TGTGCCAGCTCACCAGGGACAGCAGATACGCAGTATTTT. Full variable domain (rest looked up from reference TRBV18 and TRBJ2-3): NAGVMQNPRHLVRRRGQEARLRCSPMKGHSHVYWYRQLPEEGLKFMVYLQKENIIDESGMPKERFSAEFPKEGPSILRIQQVVRGDSAAYFCASSPGTADTQYFGPGTRLTVL.

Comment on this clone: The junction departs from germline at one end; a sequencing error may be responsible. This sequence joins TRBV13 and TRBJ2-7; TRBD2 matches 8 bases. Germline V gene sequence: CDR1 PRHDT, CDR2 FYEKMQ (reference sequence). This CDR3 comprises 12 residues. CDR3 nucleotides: TGTGCCAGCAGCTTAAATCTGCTAGCGGGCGAGTTC. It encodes CASSLNLLAGEF.

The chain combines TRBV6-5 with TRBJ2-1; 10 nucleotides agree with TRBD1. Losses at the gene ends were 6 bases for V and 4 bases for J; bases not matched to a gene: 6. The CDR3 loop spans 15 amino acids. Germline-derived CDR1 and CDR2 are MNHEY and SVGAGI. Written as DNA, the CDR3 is TGTGCCAGCAGCCTGACAGGGGGCGTTTACAATGAGCAGTTCTTC. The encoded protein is CASSLTGGVYNEQFF.